Following are 21 T cell receptor beta chains from one sample sequenced in a study of T cells in Graves' hyperthyroidism and ophthalmopathy. Amplification targeted TCR beta CDR3 regions from RNA transcripts. The primer set for the first-round RT-PCR of the TCR CDR3 was HTBI. TCRdb passed the multiplex PCR reads through MiXCR, listing each CDR3 protein once. The sample contains some 370,000 distinct CDR3 sequences, roughly a sixth of which appear only once. Input material: blood. These receptors all come from a woman aged 30 to 39 with Graves' hyperthyroidism that later progressed to Graves' ophthalmopathy.

This clonotype was recorded a few times. A much larger clone is a single base away; this may be a read error. The chain is built from TRBV11-2 and TRBJ1-1, with D hard to call. Germline V gives CDR1 SGHAT, CDR2 FQNNGV. Trimming left V 0 bases short and J 9 bases short, with 11 bases between. This CDR3 contains 13 residues. The CDR3 spells CASSLDPRSKAFF. DNA for the CDR3: TGTGCCAGCAGCTTAGACCCCCGCAGTAAAGCTTTCTTT.

This clonotype occurred many times. The chain uses TRBV11-2 and TRBJ2-7, with 11 nucleotides matching TRBD2. CDR1 and CDR2 (germline): SGHAT, FQNNGV. This CDR3 is built from 16 residues. The V segment lost 1 base and the J segment 3 bases; nucleotides outside the gene matches: 5. The CDR3 loop is CASSLAPGLAVYEQYF. CDR3 DNA: TGTGCCAGCAGCTTAGCACCGGGACTAGCGGTCTACGAGCAGTACTTC.

This clonotype was observed many times. This chain joins TRBV2 and TRBJ2-3, with TRBD2 identical over 8 bases. Germline V CDR1 and CDR2: SNHLY, FYNNEI. The CDR3 spans 14 residues. The V gene end was trimmed by 8 bases and the J gene end by 6 bases; junction bases not matched to a gene: 10. CDR3 sequence: CASFGGRIVDTQYF. The CDR3 DNA reads as TGTGCCAGCTTCGGCGGGAGGATCGTTGATACGCAGTATTTT.

This clonotype was detected ten times or more. V and J are TRBV6-1 and TRBJ2-3; 10 nucleotides agree with TRBD2. The CDR3 extends over 17 amino acids. The V and J ends lost 7 bases and 2 bases, in that order; junction bases with no gene match: 12. CDR1 and CDR2 (germline): MNHNS, SASEGT. The CDR3 is CASTRNRGTSATDTQYF. As DNA, the CDR3 is TGTGCCAGCACCCGAAACCGGGGGACTAGCGCCACAGATACGCAGTATTTT.

The table lists this clonotype with many counts. This chain connects TRBV6-2 or TRBV6-3 to TRBJ2-2, with D hard to call. With 9 bases removed from V and 7 bases from J, the gap between germline ends came to 6 bases. The CDR3 runs to 10 residues. The germline gives CDR1 MNHEY, CDR2 SVGEGT. DNA for the CDR3: TGTGCCAGTAGGGACGGGGAGCTGTTTTTT. It specifies CASRDGELFF.

V gene TRBV5-1 combines with J gene TRBJ2-7; D gene uncertain. Looked up from germline, CDR1 is SGHRS and CDR2 is YFSETQ. With 4 bases removed from V and 2 bases from J, the gap between germline ends came to 16 bases. There are 15 residues in the CDR3. The CDR3 sequence is CASSPPGLVTYEQYF. DNA for the CDR3: TGCGCCAGCAGCCCCCCCGGGCTAGTTACCTACGAGCAGTACTTC. The whole variable domain, filled in from reference TRBV5-1 and TRBJ2-7, reads KAGVTQTPRYLIKTRGQQVTLSCSPISGHRSVSWYQQTPGQGLQFLFEYFSETQRNKGNFPGRFSGRQFSNSRSEMNVSTLELGDSALYLCASSPPGLVTYEQYFGPGTRLTVT.

This clonotype was seen more than once but under ten times. The chain employs TRBV4-1 and TRBJ1-1, with D tentatively TRBD1 (5 bases). The CDR3 has 15 residues. V was pared by 6 bases and J by 1 base, with 15 bases between. Germline CDR1 and CDR2: MGHRA and YSYEKL. The CDR3 DNA reads as TGCGCCAGCAGAGGTCCGGGGGACCCGAACACTGAAGCTTTCTTT. Its translation: CASRGPGDPNTEAFF.

This clonotype showed up many times. V and J are TRBV5-1 and TRBJ2-3, with 9 bases fitting TRBD2. CDR1 SGHRS and CDR2 YFSETQ come from the germline V gene. The V segment lost 4 bases and the J segment 2 bases; nucleotides outside the gene matches: 8. The length of the CDR3 is 16 residues. The CDR3 DNA is TGCGCCAGCAGCCCCTCGGGACTAGCCCTCACAGATACGCAGTATTTT. It translates to CASSPSGLALTDTQYF.

This clonotype was detected ten times or more. The chain combines TRBV6-1 with TRBJ2-7, with D perhaps matching TRBD1 or TRBD2 (6 bases each). Trimming pared 4 bases from V and 4 bases from J, leaving 11 bases between. The CDR3 is 13 residues long. Germline values: CDR1 MNHNS, CDR2 SASEGT. The CDR3 DNA follows: TGTGCCAGCAGTGGACAGGAGGGGTACGAGCAGTACTTC. Protein: CASSGQEGYEQYF.

At least ten counts were recorded for this clonotype. V usage is TRBV2 and J usage is TRBJ1-5; D gene uncertain. The ends were cut back, 1 base at V and 9 bases at J, with 7 bases in the middle. This CDR3 comprises 12 residues. CDR1 and CDR2 from the germline V gene are SNHLY and FYNNEI. The CDR3 nucleotides read TGTGCCAGCAGTGAAGGGACCGGGCCCCAGCATTTT. Its protein is CASSEGTGPQHF. Looking up the rest from reference TRBV2 and TRBJ1-5 gives the full variable domain: EPEVTQTPSHQVTQMGQEVILRCVPISNHLYFYWYRQILGQKVEFLVSFYNNEISEKSEIFDDQFSVERPDGSNFTLKIRSTKLEDSAMYFCASSEGTGPQHFGDGTRLSIL.

This chain uses TRBV11-1 with TRBJ2-7; D not certain. In germline, CDR1 is SGHAT, CDR2 FQDESV (reference sequence). The ends were cut back, 4 bases at V and 6 bases at J, with 28 bases in the middle. This CDR3 contains 18 residues. Here the CDR3 DNA reads TGTGCCAGCAGCTACCCCCGCGATGGGCCTAGAAGTGACTCCGAGCAGTACTTC. It translates to CASSYPRDGPRSDSEQYF.

A word on this clonotype: Given a much more abundant clone one base away, this may be a read error. CDR3 coding DNA: TGTGCCTGGAATGTTTTCGAGAAGGGGGACTTC. Residues: CAWNVFEKGDF. The rearrangement joins TRBV30 to TRBJ2-5; tentatively, D is TRBD1 (6 bases). This CDR3 comprises 11 residues. Germline V lookup: CDR1 GTSNPN, CDR2 SVGIG (reference sequence).

This clonotype showed up many times. J is TRBJ2-7 and V is TRBV10-3; possibly TRBD1 for D (5 bases). Germline lookup yields CDR1 ENHRY and CDR2 SYGVKD. The CDR3 totals 16 residues. Deletions cut 3 bases from V and 4 bases from J, with 19 bases between. CDR3 coding DNA: TGTGCCATCAGTGACTTTGTAAGGGTCCAGGGTTACGAGCAGTACTTC. This sequence encodes CAISDFVRVQGYEQYF.

This clonotype was seen many times. V and J are TRBV12-3 or TRBV12-4 and TRBJ2-7; 8 bases fit TRBD2. V lost 6 bases and J lost 2; bases outside the gene matches: 3. CDR3 length: 13 amino acids. The CDR3 sequence: CASSREGPYEQYF. The CDR3, as DNA: TGTGCCAGCAGCCGGGAGGGCCCCTACGAGCAGTACTTC.

The chain employs TRBV11-3 and TRBJ2-2; 8 bases agree with TRBD2. The J segment lost 2 bases and the V segment lost 5 bases, leaving 10 bases of the junction unmatched. Germline CDR1 and CDR2: SGHNT and YENEEA. CDR3 size: 17 residues. CDR3 residues: CASSPRGSGDNTGELFF. The CDR3 nucleotides are TGTGCCAGCAGCCCCCGAGGTAGCGGGGATAACACCGGGGAGCTGTTTTTT.

This clonotype was observed at least ten times. The gene calls are TRBV10-2 and TRBJ1-2; D is undetermined. This CDR3 spans 13 amino acids. The V end lost 3 bases, the J end lost 5 bases, and 10 bases lay between the germline ends. Germline V gene sequence: CDR1 WSHSY, CDR2 SAAADI. CDR3 protein: CASSDYISYGYTF. The CDR3 coding sequence is TGCGCCAGCAGTGATTACATTTCTTATGGCTACACCTTC.

This clonotype was detected ten times or more. The J gene is TRBJ1-5, the V gene TRBV5-1; D not certain. Trimming removed 0 bases at V and 5 bases at J, with 6 bases between. Germline V gives CDR1 SGHRS, CDR2 YFSETQ. The CDR3 runs 13 residues. CDR3 loop: CASSLVPDQPQHF. As DNA, the CDR3 is TGCGCCAGCAGCTTGGTCCCGGATCAGCCCCAGCATTTT.

About this clonotype: A much larger clone sits a single nucleotide away, making a read error possible. The chain joins TRBV4-1 to TRBJ1-5; D call uncertain. The CDR3 spans 14 residues. Trimming took 4 bases from V and 1 from J, leaving 8 bases between them. Germline lookup yields CDR1 MGHRA and CDR2 YSYEKL. In DNA, the CDR3 is TGCGCCAGCAGCCGAGTTCTCAGCAATCAGCCCCAGCATTTT. Amino acids: CASSRVLSNQPQHF.

In its sample, this clonotype was seen many times. The J gene is TRBJ1-5, the V gene TRBV12-3 or TRBV12-4, with no clear D. This CDR3 is built from 12 residues. V was clipped by 2 bases and J by 6 bases, with 5 bases between them. The CDR3 protein is CASSLHPQPQHF. In DNA form, the CDR3 reads TGTGCCAGCAGTTTACATCCTCAGCCCCAGCATTTT.

This clonotype was found many times. The V call is TRBV6-1, the J call TRBJ2-7; 7 positions agree with TRBD1. V shed 7 bases, J shed 2 bases, and the junction held 8 bases outside the gene matches. Germline-derived CDR1 and CDR2 are MNHNS and SASEGT. The CDR3 has 14 residues. CDR3 bases: TGTGCCAGCACCCTCAGGGACAGTGCCTACGAGCAGTACTTC. Translated: CASTLRDSAYEQYF.

Ten or more counts support this clonotype. The rearrangement joins TRBV18 to TRBJ2-5; perhaps TRBD2 as D (5 bases). CDR1 KGHSH and CDR2 LQKENI come from the germline V gene. V lost 0 bases to trimming and J lost 3 bases, with 5 bases between them. This CDR3 comprises 13 residues. The CDR3: CASSPPGKETQYF. CDR3 DNA sequence: TGTGCCAGCTCACCACCCGGGAAAGAGACCCAGTACTTC.